This TCR beta chain was identified in a study of T cell changes during pregnancy in multiple sclerosis. The protocol was immunoSEQ multiplex PCR, while the TCRdb copy is restricted to in-frame clones and leaves out a portion. This table holds around 62,000 clones, roughly 88% found once. This clone appeared a single time. The CDR3 has 15 residues. The germline CDR1 and CDR2 sequences are LNHNV and YYDKDF (reference sequence). The ends lost 5 bases at V and 8 bases at J; junction bases unmatched: 10. Sequenced material: peripheral blood, taken in the second trimester of pregnancy. This TCR came from a female donor in good health, enrolled as a control in a pregnancy study. This chain joins TRBV15 and TRBJ2-1; 9 bases fit TRBD1. This chain's CDR3 is CATSGADRGRDEQFF. CDR3 nucleotide sequence: TGTGCCACCAGCGGGGCGGACAGGGGTCGGGATGAGCAGTTCTTC.